The TCR beta chain described here comes from a study of human T cells and chemical hapten exposure. Background on the study: How much TCR each sample yielded varied, mostly because pooled library volumes differed slightly.

Each CDR3 protein gets one entry after TCRdb re-called the RACE reads with MiXCR. The sample includes 380,000 or so distinct CDR3 sequences, roughly 6% of them seen just once. Noted time point: pre-sensitization, week 0. This sample's treatment: therapeutic diphenylcyclopropenone sensitization with weekly scalp DPC. This clonotype originated in a woman aged 18-30 years with alopecia areata. Some clones in this sample may be carry-over from other donors' samples. The input for sequencing was whole blood, taken in connection with sensitization to the hapten diphenylcyclopropenone (DPC).

The CDR3 region has the DNA TGTGCCAGCAGCTTAGCTAGGTACTCCTACGAGCAGTACTTC. Its translation is CASSLARYSYEQYF. The rearrangement uses TRBV11-2 and TRBJ2-7; D is ambiguous. There are 14 residues in the CDR3. Germline-derived CDR1 and CDR2 are SGHAT and FQNNGV. V was trimmed by 1 base and J by 0 bases, leaving 7 bases between them.